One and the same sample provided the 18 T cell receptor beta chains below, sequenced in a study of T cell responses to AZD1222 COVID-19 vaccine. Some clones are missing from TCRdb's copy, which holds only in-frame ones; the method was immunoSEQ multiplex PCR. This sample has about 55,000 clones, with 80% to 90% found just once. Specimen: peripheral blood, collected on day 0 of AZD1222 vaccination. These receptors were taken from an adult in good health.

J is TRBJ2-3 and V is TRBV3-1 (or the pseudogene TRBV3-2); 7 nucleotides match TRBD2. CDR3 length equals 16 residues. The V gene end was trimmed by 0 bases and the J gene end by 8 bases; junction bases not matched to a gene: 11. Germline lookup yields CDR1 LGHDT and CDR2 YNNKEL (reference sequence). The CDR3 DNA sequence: TGTGCCAGCAGCCAAGAATGGCCTAGCGGACAACCTACGCAGTATTTT. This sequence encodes CASSQEWPSGQPTQYF.

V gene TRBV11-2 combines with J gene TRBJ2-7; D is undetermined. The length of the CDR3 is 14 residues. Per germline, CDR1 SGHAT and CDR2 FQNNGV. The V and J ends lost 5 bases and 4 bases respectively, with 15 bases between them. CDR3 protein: CASSDGRFRYEQYF. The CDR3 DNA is TGTGCCAGCAGCGACGGGCGGTTTCGGTACGAGCAGTACTTC.

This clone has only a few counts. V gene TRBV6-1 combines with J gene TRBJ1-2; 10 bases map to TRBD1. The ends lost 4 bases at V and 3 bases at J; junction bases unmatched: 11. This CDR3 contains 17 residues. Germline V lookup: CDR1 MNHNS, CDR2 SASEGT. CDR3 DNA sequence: TGTGCCAGCAGTGGGCGACAGGGGGCATTTCGGGACTATGGCTACACCTTC. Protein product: CASSGRQGAFRDYGYTF.

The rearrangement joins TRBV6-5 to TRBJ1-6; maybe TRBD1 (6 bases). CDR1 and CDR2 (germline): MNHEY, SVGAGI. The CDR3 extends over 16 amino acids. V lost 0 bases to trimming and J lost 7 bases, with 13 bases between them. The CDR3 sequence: CASSYSPGARNSPLHF. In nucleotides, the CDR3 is TGTGCCAGCAGTTACTCACCAGGGGCGCGGAATTCACCCCTCCACTTT.

The CDR3 sequence: CASSPSGTSGRKTQYF. The CDR3 DNA reads TGTGCCAGCAGCCCATCCGGGACTAGCGGGAGGAAGACCCAGTACTTC. The V and J genes are TRBV7-2 and TRBJ2-5; TRBD2 aligns across 15 bases. J was trimmed by 6 bases and V by 5 bases; bases with no gene match: 7. This CDR3 region has 16 residues. Germline V gene data show CDR1 as SGHTA and CDR2 as FQGNSA.

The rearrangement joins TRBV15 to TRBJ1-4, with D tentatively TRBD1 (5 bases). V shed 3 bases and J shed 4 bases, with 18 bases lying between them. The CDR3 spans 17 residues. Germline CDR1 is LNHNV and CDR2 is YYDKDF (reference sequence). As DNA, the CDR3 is TGTGCCACCAGCAGTCCCCTCTACGGGGGAATTAATGAAAAACTGTTTTTT. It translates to CATSSPLYGGINEKLFF. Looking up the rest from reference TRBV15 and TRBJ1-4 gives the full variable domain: DAMVIQNPRYQVTQFGKPVTLSCSQTLNHNVMYWYQQKSSQAPKLLFHYYDKDFNNEADTPDNFQSRRPNTSFCFLDIRSPGLGDTAMYLCATSSPLYGGINEKLFFGSGTQLSVL.

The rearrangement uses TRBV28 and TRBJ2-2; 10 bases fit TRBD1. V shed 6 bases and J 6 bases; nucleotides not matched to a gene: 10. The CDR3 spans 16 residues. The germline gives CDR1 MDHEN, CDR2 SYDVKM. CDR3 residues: CASRIDRGRFPGELFF. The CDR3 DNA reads TGTGCCAGCAGGATAGACAGGGGGCGTTTTCCCGGGGAGCTGTTTTTT.

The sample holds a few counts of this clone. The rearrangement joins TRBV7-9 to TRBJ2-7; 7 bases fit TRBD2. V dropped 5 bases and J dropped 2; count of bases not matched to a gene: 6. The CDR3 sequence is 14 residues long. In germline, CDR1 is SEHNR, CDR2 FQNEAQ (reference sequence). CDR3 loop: CASSTSGVPYEQYF. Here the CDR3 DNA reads TGTGCCAGCAGCACAAGCGGGGTCCCCTACGAGCAGTACTTC. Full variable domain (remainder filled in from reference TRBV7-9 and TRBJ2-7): DTGVSQNPRHKITKRGQNVTFRCDPISEHNRLYWYRQTLGQGPEFLTYFQNEAQLEKSRLLSDRFSAERPKGSFSTLEIQRTEQGDSAMYLCASSTSGVPYEQYFGPGTRLTVT.

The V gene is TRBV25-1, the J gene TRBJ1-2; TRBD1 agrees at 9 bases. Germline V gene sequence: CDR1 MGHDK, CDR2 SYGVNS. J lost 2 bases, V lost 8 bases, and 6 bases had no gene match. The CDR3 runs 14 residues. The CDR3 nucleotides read TGTGCCAGCGCGGACAGGGGCCAGAACTATGGCTACACCTTC. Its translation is CASADRGQNYGYTF.

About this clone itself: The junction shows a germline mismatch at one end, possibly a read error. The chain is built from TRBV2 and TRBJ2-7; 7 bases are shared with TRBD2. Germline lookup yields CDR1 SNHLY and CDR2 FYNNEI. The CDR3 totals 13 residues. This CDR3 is CASRIETLGTISF. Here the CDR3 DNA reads TGTGCCAGCAGGATTGAAACCCTCGGGACTATTTCTTTC.

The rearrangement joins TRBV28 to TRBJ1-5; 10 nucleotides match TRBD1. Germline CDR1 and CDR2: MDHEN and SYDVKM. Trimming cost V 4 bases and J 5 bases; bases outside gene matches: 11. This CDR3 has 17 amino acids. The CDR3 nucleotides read TGTGCCAGCAGTTCCGCTCCGGGACAGGGGCTTCATCAGCCCCAGCATTTT. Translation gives CASSSAPGQGLHQPQHF.

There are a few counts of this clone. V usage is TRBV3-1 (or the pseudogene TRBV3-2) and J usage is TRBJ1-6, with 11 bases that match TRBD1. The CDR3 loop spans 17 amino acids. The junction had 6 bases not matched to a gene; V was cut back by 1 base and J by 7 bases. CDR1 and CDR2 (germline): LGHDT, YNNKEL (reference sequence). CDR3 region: CASSQGGQGGLNSPLHF. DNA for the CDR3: TGTGCCAGCAGCCAAGGGGGACAGGGGGGCCTCAATTCACCCCTCCACTTT.

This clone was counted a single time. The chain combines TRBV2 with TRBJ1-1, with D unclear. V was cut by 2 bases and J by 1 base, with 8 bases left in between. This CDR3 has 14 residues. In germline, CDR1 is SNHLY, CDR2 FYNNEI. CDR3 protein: CASSERTENTEAFF. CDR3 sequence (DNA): TGTGCCAGCAGTGAACGGACGGAGAACACTGAAGCTTTCTTT. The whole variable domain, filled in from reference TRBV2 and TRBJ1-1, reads EPEVTQTPSHQVTQMGQEVILRCVPISNHLYFYWYRQILGQKVEFLVSFYNNEISEKSEIFDDQFSVERPDGSNFTLKIRSTKLEDSAMYFCASSERTENTEAFFGQGTRLTVV.

CDR3 in DNA: TGTGCCAGCATGGTCGGGGGAAGGAACACTGAAGCTTTCTTT. It is translated as CASMVGGRNTEAFF. V is TRBV27 and J is TRBJ1-1, with D perhaps TRBD1 (5 bases). Trimming pared 7 bases from V and 1 base from J, leaving 13 bases between. The CDR3 has 14 amino acids. Germline V gene lookup returns CDR1 MNHEY and CDR2 SMNVEV (reference sequence).

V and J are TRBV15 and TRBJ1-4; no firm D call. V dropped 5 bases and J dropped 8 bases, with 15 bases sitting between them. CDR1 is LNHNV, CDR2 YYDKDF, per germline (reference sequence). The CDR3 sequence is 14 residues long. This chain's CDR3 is CATSPRTGAEKLFF. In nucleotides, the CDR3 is TGTGCCACCAGCCCTAGGACGGGAGCCGAAAAACTGTTTTTT.

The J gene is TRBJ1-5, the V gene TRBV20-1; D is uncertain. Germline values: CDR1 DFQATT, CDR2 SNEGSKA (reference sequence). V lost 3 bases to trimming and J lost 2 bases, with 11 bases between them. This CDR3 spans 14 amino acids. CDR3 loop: CSASAQHGNQPQHF. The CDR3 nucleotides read TGCAGTGCTAGTGCCCAACATGGCAATCAGCCCCAGCATTTT.

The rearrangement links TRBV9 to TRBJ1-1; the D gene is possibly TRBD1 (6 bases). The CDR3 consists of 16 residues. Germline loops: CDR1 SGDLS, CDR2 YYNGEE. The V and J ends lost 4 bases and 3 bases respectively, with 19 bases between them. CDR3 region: CASSPGAGKGDTEAFF. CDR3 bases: TGTGCCAGCAGCCCCGGGGCGGGAAAGGGGGACACTGAAGCTTTCTTT.

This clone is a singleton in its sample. The CDR3 loop is CASSSDFWGTQYF. CDR3 nucleotides: TGTGCCAGCAGCTCCGACTTCTGGGGTACGCAGTATTTT. This sequence joins TRBV7-2 and TRBJ2-3; unclear D gene. Between the trimmed V and J ends, which lost 4 bases and 8 bases, there was a span of 13 bases. Germline lookup yields CDR1 SGHTA and CDR2 FQGNSA. This CDR3 contains 13 residues.